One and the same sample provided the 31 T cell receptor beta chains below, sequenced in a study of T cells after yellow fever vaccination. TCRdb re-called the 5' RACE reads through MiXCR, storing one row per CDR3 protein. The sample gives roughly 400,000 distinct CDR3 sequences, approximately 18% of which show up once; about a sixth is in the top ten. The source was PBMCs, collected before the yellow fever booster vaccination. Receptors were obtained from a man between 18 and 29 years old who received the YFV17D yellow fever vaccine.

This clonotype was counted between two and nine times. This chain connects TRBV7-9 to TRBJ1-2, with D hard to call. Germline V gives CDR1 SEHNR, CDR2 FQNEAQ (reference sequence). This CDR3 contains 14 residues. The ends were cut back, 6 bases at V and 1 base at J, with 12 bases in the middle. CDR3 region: CASSRTDHNYGYTF. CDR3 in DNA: TGTGCCAGCAGTCGGACGGACCATAACTATGGCTACACCTTC.

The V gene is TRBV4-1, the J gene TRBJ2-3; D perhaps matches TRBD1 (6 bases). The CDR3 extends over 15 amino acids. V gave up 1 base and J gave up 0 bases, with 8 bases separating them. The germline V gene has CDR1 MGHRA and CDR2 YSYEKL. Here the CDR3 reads CASSQVTGSTDTQYF. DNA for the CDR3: TGCGCCAGCAGCCAAGTCACAGGGAGCACAGATACGCAGTATTTT.

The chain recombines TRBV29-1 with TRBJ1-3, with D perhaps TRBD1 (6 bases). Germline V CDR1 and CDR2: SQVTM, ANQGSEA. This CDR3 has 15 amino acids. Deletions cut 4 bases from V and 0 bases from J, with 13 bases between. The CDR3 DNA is TGCAGCGTTGTGGGGGCTGAGAGCTCTGGAAACACCATATATTTT. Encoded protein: CSVVGAESSGNTIYF.

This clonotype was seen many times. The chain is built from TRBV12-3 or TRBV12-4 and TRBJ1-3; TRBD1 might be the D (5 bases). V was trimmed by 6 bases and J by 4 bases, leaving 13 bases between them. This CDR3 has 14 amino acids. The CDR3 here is CASRPGTLGNTIYF. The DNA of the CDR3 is TGTGCCAGCAGACCCGGGACCCTGGGAAACACCATATATTTT.

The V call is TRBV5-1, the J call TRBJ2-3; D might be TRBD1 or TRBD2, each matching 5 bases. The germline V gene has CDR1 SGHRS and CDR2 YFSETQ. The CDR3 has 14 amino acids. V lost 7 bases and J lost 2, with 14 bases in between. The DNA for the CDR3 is TGCGCCAGCGCCGGGACGGATTACACAGATACGCAGTATTTT. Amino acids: CASAGTDYTDTQYF.

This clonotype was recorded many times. As DNA, the CDR3 is TGTGCCAGCAGCTTAGGGGGGACATCGGGTGGGGCTTTCTTT. It encodes CASSLGGTSGGAFF. The chain recombines TRBV7-2 with TRBJ1-1; TRBD1 is a possible D gene (6 bases). V lost 1 base and J 11 bases, leaving 17 bases between the germline ends. Germline lookup yields CDR1 SGHTA and CDR2 FQGNSA. CDR3 size: 14 residues.

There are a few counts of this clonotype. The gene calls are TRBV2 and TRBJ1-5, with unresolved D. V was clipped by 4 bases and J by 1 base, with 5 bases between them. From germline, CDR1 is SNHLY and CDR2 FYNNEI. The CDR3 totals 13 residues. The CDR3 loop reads CASSAPSNQPQHF. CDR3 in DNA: TGTGCCAGCAGTGCGCCAAGCAATCAGCCCCAGCATTTT.

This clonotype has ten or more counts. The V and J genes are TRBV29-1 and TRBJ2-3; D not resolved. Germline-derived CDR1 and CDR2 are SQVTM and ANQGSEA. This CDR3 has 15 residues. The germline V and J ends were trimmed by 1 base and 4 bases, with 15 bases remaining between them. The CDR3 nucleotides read TGCAGCGTTGAAGGTCACCCATCCAGGCCAGATACGCAGTATTTT. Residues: CSVEGHPSRPDTQYF.

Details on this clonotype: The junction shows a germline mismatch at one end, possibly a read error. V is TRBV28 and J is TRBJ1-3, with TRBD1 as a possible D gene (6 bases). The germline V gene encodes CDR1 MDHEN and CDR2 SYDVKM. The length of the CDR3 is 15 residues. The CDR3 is CASSLVGGSGNTIYF. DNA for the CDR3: TGTGCCAGCAGTTTAGTGGGGGGCTCTGGAAACACTATATATTTT.

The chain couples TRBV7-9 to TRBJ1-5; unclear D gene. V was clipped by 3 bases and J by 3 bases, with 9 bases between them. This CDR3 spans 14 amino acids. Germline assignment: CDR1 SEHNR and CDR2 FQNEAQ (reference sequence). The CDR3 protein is CASSFGQDNQPQHF. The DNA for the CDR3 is TGTGCCAGCAGCTTTGGGCAGGACAATCAGCCCCAGCATTTT.

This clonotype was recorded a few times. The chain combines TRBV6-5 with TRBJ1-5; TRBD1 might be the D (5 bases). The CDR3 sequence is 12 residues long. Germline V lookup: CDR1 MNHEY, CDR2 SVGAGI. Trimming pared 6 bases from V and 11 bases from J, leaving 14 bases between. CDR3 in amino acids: CASRDQGGTQHF. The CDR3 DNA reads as TGTGCCAGCAGAGATCAGGGAGGGACCCAGCATTTT.

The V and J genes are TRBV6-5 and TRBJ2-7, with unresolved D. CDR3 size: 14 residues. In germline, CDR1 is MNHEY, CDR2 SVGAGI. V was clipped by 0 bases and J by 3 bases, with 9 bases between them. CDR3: CASSYSTRIYEQYF. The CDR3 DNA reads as TGTGCCAGCAGTTACTCGACTCGAATCTACGAGCAGTACTTC.

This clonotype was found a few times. The CDR3 DNA reads as TGCGCCAGCGGCCCAAGTGGCTCTGGAAACACCATATATTTT. Translating it yields CASGPSGSGNTIYF. This sequence joins TRBV10-2 and TRBJ1-3, with D uncertain. Germline CDR1 reads WSHSY; CDR2 reads SAAADI. Trimming removed 8 bases at V and 0 bases at J, with 11 bases between. This CDR3 has 14 amino acids.

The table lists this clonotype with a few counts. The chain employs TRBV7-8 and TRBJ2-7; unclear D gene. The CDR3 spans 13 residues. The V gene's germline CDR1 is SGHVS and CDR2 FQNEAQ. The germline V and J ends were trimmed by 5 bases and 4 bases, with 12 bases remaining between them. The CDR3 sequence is CASSIDTLYEQYV. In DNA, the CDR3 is TGTGCCAGCAGCATCGACACCTTATACGAGCAGTACGTC.

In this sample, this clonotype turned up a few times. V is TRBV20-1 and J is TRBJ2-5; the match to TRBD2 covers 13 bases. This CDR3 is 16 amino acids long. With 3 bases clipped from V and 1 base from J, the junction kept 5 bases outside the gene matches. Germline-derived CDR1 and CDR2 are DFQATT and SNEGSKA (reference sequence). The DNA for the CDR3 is TGCAGTGCTAGGGACGGGACTAGCGGGGTCCAAGAGACCCAGTACTTC. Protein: CSARDGTSGVQETQYF.

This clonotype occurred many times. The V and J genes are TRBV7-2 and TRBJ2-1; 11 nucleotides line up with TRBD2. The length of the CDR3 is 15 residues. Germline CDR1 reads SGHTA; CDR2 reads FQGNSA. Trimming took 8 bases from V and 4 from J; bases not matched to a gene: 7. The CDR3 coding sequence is TGTGCCAGCTCCCCACTAGCGGGGGCGTACAATGAGCAGTTCTTC. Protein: CASSPLAGAYNEQFF.

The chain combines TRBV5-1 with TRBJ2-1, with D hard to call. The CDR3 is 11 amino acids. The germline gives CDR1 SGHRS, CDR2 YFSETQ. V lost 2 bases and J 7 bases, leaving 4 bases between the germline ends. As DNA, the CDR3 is TGCGCCAGCAGCTTCTGGAATGAGCAGTTCTTC. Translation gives CASSFWNEQFF.

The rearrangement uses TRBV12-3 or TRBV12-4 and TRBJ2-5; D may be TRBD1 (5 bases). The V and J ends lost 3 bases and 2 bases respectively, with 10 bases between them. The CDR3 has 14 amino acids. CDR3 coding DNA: TGTGCCAGCAGTTTCGGAAGGGGACAAGAGACCCAGTACTTC. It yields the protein CASSFGRGQETQYF.

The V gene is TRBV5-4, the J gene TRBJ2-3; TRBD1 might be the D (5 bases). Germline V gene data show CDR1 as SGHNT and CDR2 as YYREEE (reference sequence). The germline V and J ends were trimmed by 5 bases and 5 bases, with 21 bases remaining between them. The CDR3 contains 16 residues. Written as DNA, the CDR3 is TGTGCCAGCAGTCCCAAACCCCCAGGGATGTTAGATACGCAGTATTTT. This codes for CASSPKPPGMLDTQYF.

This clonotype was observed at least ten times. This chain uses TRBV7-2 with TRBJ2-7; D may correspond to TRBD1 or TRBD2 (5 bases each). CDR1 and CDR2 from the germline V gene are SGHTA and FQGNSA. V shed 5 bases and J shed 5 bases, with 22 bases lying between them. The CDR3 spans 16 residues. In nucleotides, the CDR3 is TGTGCCAGCAGCCCCCCAGGGAGACGGGTCCCCCACGAGCAGTACTTC. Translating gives CASSPPGRRVPHEQYF.

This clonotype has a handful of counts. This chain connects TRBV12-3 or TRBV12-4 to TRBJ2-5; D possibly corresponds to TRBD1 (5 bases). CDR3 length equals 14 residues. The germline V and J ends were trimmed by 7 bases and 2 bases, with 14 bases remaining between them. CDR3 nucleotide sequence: TGTGCCAGCAACGAACAGGAGACTCAAGAGACCCAGTACTTC. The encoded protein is CASNEQETQETQYF.

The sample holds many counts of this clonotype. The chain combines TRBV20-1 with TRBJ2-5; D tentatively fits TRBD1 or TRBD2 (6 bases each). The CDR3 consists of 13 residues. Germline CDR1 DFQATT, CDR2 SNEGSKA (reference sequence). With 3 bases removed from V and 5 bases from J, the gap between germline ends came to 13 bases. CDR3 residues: CSAREGVAETQYF. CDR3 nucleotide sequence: TGCAGTGCTAGGGAGGGGGTGGCCGAGACCCAGTACTTC.

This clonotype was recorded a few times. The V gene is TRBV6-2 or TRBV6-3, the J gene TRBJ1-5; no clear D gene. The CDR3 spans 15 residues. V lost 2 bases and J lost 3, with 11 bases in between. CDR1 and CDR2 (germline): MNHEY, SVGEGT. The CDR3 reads CASSYTSYTNQPQHF. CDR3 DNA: TGTGCCAGCAGTTACACAAGCTATACCAATCAGCCCCAGCATTTT.

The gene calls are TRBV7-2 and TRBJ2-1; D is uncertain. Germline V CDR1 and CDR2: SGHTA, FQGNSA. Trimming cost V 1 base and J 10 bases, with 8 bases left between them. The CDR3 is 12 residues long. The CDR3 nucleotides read TGTGCCAGCAGCTTAGGTTGGCGCGAGCAGTTCTTC. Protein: CASSLGWREQFF.

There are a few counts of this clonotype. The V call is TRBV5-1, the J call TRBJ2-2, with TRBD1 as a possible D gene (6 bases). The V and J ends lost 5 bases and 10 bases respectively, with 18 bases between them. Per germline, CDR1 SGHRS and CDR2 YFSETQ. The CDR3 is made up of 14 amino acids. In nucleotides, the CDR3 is TGCGCCAGCAGGGTGGAACAGGGTTCCGAGGAGCTGTTTTTT. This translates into CASRVEQGSEELFF. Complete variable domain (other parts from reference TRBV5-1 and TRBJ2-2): KAGVTQTPRYLIKTRGQQVTLSCSPISGHRSVSWYQQTPGQGLQFLFEYFSETQRNKGNFPGRFSGRQFSNSRSEMNVSTLELGDSALYLCASRVEQGSEELFFGEGSRLTVL.

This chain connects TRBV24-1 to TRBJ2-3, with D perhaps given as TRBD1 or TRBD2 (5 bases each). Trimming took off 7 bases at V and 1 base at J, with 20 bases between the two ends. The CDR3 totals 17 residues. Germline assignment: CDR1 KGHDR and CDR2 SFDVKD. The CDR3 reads CATRARKRTPRTDTQYF. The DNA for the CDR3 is TGTGCCACCAGGGCCCGTAAGCGGACACCGCGCACAGATACGCAGTATTTT.

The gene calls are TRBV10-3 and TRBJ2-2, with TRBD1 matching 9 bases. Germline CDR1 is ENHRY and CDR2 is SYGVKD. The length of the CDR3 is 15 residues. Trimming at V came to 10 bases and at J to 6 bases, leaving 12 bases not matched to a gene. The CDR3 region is CATLLGTGLAGELFF. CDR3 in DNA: TGTGCCACCTTGTTGGGGACAGGGTTAGCCGGGGAGCTGTTTTTT.

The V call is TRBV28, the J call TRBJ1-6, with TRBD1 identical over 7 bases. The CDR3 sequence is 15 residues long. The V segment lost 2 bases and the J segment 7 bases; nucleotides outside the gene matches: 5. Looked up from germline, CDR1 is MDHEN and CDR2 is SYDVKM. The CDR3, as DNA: TGTGCCAGCAGTTTAGGGACAGCTCAGAATTCACCCCTCCACTTT. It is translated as CASSLGTAQNSPLHF.

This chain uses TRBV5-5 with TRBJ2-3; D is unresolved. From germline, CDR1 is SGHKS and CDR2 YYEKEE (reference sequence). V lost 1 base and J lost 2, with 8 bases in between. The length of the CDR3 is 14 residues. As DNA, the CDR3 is TGTGCCAGCAGCTTGCGTCTGCTCACAGATACGCAGTATTTT. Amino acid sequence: CASSLRLLTDTQYF.

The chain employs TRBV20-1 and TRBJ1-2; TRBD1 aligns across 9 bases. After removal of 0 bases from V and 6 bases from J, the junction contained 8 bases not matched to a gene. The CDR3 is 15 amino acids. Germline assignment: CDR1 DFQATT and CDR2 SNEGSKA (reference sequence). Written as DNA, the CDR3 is TGCAGTGCTAGAGACTGGGACAGGGAGAAGAATGGCTACACCTTC. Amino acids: CSARDWDREKNGYTF.

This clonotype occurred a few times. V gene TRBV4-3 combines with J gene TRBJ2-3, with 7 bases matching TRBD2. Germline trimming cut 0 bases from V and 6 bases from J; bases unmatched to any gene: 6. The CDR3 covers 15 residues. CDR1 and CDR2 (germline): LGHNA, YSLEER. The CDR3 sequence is CASSQDAGEGDTQYF. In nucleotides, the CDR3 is TGCGCCAGCAGCCAAGATGCGGGGGAGGGGGATACGCAGTATTTT.